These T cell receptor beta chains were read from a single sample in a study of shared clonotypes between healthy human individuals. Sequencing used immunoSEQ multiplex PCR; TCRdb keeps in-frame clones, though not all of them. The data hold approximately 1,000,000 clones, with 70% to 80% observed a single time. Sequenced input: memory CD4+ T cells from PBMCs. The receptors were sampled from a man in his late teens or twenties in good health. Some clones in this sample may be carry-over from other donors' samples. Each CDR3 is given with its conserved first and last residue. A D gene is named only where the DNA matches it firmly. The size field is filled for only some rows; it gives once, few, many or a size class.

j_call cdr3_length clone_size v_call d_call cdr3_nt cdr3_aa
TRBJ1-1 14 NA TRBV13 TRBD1 TGTGCCAGCAGCTTTTACAGGGGTGGAACTGAAGCTTTCTTT CASSFYRGGTEAFF
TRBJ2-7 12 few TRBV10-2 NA TGCGCCAGCAGTGCCCCAGGGAACGAGCAGTACTTC CASSAPGNEQYF
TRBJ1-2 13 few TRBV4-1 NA TGCGCCAGCAGCCAAGGACAAAACTATGGCTACACCTTC CASSQGQNYGYTF
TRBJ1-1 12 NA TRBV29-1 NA TGCAGCGCGGACGGAACGGCGACTGAAGCTTTCTTT CSADGTATEAFF
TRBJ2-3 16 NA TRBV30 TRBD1 TGTGCCTGGAGTCCGACGACAGGGAGCATCACAGATACGCAGTATTTT CAWSPTTGSITDTQYF
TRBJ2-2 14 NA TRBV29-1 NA TGCAGCGTTTTTGGGACATCGAACACCGGGGAGCTGTTTTTT CSVFGTSNTGELFF
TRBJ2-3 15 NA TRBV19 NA TGTGCCAGTAGAAGCGGAGCCCTCAACACAGATACGCAGTATTTT CASRSGALNTDTQYF
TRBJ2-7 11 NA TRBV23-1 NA TGCGCCAGCAGTCAGTTGTTCGAGCAGTACTTC CASSQLFEQYF
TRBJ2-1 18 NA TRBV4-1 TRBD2 TGCGCCAGCAGCCAAGGCCCCCGTGGTAGCGGGCCTTACAATGAGCAGTTCTTC CASSQGPRGSGPYNEQFF
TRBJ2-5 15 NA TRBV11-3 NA TGTGCCAGCAGCGCCAACGGAGGGGGAGGTGAGACCCAGTACTTC CASSANGGGGETQYF
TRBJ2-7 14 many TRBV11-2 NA TGTGCCAGCAGCCCGGGACGAAATACCTACGAGCAGTACTTC CASSPGRNTYEQYF
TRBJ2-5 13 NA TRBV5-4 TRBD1 TGTGCCAGCAGCTTGACAGGGGGAGAGACCCAGTACTTC CASSLTGGETQYF
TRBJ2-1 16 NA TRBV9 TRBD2 TGTGCCAGCAGCCGCCGCGGAGCGGGAGAGGGTAATGAGCAGTTCTTC CASSRRGAGEGNEQFF
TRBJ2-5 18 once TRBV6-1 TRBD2 TGTGCCAGCAGTGAAAGGCCTAGCGGGAGCGGGTGGCAAGAGACCCAGTACTTC CASSERPSGSGWQETQYF
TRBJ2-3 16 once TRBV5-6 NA TGTGCCAGCAGCAACCGGAGGGCCCGGAGCACAGATACGCAGTATTTT CASSNRRARSTDTQYF
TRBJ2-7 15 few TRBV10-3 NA TGTGCCATCAGTAGGGACTTTTCCCAATCCTACGAGCAGTACTTC CAISRDFSQSYEQYF
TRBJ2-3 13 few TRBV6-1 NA TGTGCCAGCAGTGTCTGGGAGGCAGATACGCAGTATTTT CASSVWEADTQYF
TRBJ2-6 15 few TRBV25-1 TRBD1 TGTGCCAGCAGCCACAGGGGCTCTGGGGCCAACGTCCTGACTTTC CASSHRGSGANVLTF
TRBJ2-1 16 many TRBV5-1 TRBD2 TGCGCCAGCAGCTTGGCCGGCGGGGGTGCCTACAATGAGCAGTTCTTC CASSLAGGGAYNEQFF
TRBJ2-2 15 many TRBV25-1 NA TGTGCCAGGGCCCACCTCTACTCCTACACCGGGGAGCTGTTTTTT CARAHLYSYTGELFF
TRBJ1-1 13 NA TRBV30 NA TGTGCCTGGAGTGTGTCGGGGGGGACTGAAGCTTTCTTT CAWSVSGGTEAFF
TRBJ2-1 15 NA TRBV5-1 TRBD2 TGCGCCAGCAGCCAAGGGACTAGCGGGAGCGGTGAGCAGTTCTTC CASSQGTSGSGEQFF
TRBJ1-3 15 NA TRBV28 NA TGTGCCAGCAGTTTATTGGGGGCTGATGGAAACACCATATATTTT CASSLLGADGNTIYF
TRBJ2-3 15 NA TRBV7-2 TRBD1 TGTGCCAGCAGCTTAACGGGACAGCCCACAGATACGCAGTATTTT CASSLTGQPTDTQYF
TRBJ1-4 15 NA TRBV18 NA TGTGCCAGCTCACCGAGGGCGGCAACTAATGAAAAACTGTTTTTT CASSPRAATNEKLFF
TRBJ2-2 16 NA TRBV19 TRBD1 TGTGCCAGTAGTATAGGGACAGGGGTTGGATCCGGGGAGCTGTTTTTT CASSIGTGVGSGELFF
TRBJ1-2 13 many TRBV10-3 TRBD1 TGTGCCATCAGTGAGTCGGGACAGGGGGGCTACACCTTC CAISESGQGGYTF
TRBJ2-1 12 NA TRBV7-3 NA TGTGCCAGCAGCTTAAGACGGGGAGAGCAGTTCTTC CASSLRRGEQFF
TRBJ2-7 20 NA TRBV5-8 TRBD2 TGTGCCAGTGGGACCTTACCCGGTACTAGCGGGAGAGGTCGGTCCTACGAGCAGTACTTC CASGTLPGTSGRGRSYEQYF